These 14 T cell receptor beta chains came from one sample sequenced in a study of breast tumors, draining lymph nodes, adjacent tissues. Each CDR3 protein gets one entry after TCRdb re-called the multiplex PCR reads with MiXCR. The sample includes roughly 25,000 distinct CDR3 sequences, 60% to 70% of them seen just once. Sequences were obtained from tumor-adjacent breast tissue. These receptors came from a female donor with breast cancer. Some clones in this sample may be carry-over from other donors' samples.

This chain uses TRBV24-1 with TRBJ1-5, with TRBD1 matching over 8 bases. The germline gives CDR1 KGHDR, CDR2 SFDVKD. V lost 3 bases and J lost 3; bases outside the gene matches: 6. The CDR3 spans 16 residues. For the CDR3, the DNA is TGTGCCACCAGTGATCCTGGACAGGGACACAATCAGCCCCAGCATTTT. Its translation is CATSDPGQGHNQPQHF.

The CDR3 sequence: CASSQGRWTSGTSENTGELFF. The DNA of the CDR3 is TGTGCCAGCAGCCAAGGTCGTTGGACTAGCGGGACCTCGGAGAACACCGGGGAGCTGTTTTTT. The chain links TRBV7-9 to TRBJ2-2; 12 nucleotides agree with TRBD2. The V gene's germline CDR1 is SEHNR and CDR2 FQNEAQ (reference sequence). CDR3 length equals 21 residues. With 5 bases clipped from V and 1 base from J, the junction kept 17 bases outside the gene matches.

J is TRBJ2-3 and V is TRBV6-5, with 7 bases identical to TRBD1. The CDR3 covers 13 residues. The V and J ends lost 8 bases and 1 base, in that order; junction bases with no gene match: 3. From germline, CDR1 is MNHEY and CDR2 SVGAGI. The CDR3 DNA is TGTGCCAGCGAAGGACAGGGCACAGATACGCAGTATTTT. It translates to CASEGQGTDTQYF.

Sample share makes this clonotype medium-sized. The chain employs TRBV4-2 and TRBJ2-5; TRBD2 agrees at 7 bases. V lost 1 base and J lost 5; bases outside the gene matches: 4. Per germline, CDR1 LGHNA and CDR2 YNFKEQ. This CDR3 spans 14 amino acids. The CDR3 spells CASSQGGGQETQYF. The CDR3 DNA is TGTGCCAGCAGCCAAGGCGGGGGTCAGGAGACCCAGTACTTC.

This clonotype was seen only once. At one of its ends the junction is not consistent with the germline gene, which may arise from a read error. The rearrangement joins TRBV5-1 to TRBJ2-3; 10 bases agree with TRBD2. CDR1 and CDR2 (germline): SGHRS, YFSETQ. The CDR3 length is 15 residues. The CDR3 DNA reads TGCGCCAGCAGGAGTGGACTAGCGGCGAGTGATACGCAATATTTT. It encodes CASRSGLAASDTQYF.

Concerning this clonotype: A junction boundary mismatches the germline segment, possibly from a read error. The chain combines TRBV20-1 with TRBJ1-4; D unclear. The germline CDR1 and CDR2 sequences are DFQATT and SNEGSKA (reference sequence). The CDR3 runs to 12 residues. DNA for the CDR3: TGCAGTGCTGGACGGGAAAATGAAAAACCGTTTTTT. It translates to CSAGRENEKPFF.

The V call is TRBV19, the J call TRBJ2-7; 13 positions agree with TRBD2. CDR3 length: 15 amino acids. After removal of 7 bases from V and 5 bases from J, the junction contained 8 bases not matched to a gene. Germline CDR1 LNHDA, CDR2 SQIVND (reference sequence). The CDR3 DNA reads as TGTGCCAGTACGCGAACCGGGACTAGCGGGGACGAGCAGTACTTC. It is translated as CASTRTGTSGDEQYF.

This chain joins TRBV5-6 and TRBJ2-7; weak D call: TRBD2 (6 bases). V dropped 0 bases and J dropped 6 bases, with 10 bases sitting between them. CDR3 size: 13 residues. Germline V gene lookup returns CDR1 SGHDT and CDR2 YYEEEE. The CDR3: CASSLARGREQYF. The CDR3 nucleotides read TGTGCCAGCAGCTTGGCGCGGGGCCGCGAGCAGTACTTC. Supplemented by reference TRBV5-6 and TRBJ2-7, the full variable domain reads DAGVTQSPTHLIKTRGQQVTLRCSPKSGHDTVSWYQQALGQGPQFIFQYYEEEERQRGNFPDRFSGHQFPNYSSELNVNALLLGDSALYLCASSLARGREQYFGPGTRLTVT.

This chain links TRBV29-1 with TRBJ2-1; 7 nucleotides align to TRBD2. V lost 4 bases and J lost 7; bases outside the gene matches: 10. This CDR3 spans 14 amino acids. The germline CDR1 and CDR2 sequences are SQVTM and ANQGSEA. CDR3 nucleotides: TGCAGCGTTGGGGGGGGGGTACGAAATAATGAGCAGTTCTTC. It is translated as CSVGGGVRNNEQFF.

The chain employs TRBV5-1 and TRBJ1-2; 8 positions agree with TRBD1. The CDR3 has 14 residues. V lost 0 bases, J lost 4 bases, and 2 bases stayed unmatched. The germline gives CDR1 SGHRS, CDR2 YFSETQ. In DNA, the CDR3 is TGCGCCAGCAGCTTGGGAGGACAGGGCTATGGCTACACCTTC. Protein: CASSLGGQGYGYTF.

Remarks on this clonotype: One end of the junction is discordant with germline, which a read error may explain. This chain links TRBV19 with TRBJ2-2; no definite D call. This CDR3 comprises 14 residues. Germline lookup yields CDR1 LNHDA and CDR2 SQIVND (reference sequence). CDR3 sequence: CASSIALGSGELFF. CDR3 DNA: TGTGCCAGTAGCATAGCCCTAGGCAGCGGGGAGCTGTTTTTT.

The chain has TRBV20-1 and TRBJ2-3, with TRBD2 as a possible D gene (5 bases). The germline V gene encodes CDR1 DFQATT and CDR2 SNEGSKA (reference sequence). V lost 6 bases and J 4 bases, leaving 17 bases between the germline ends. The CDR3 has 14 residues. The CDR3 DNA reads TGCAGTGCACAAATGAGCGGCCAAGCAGATACGCAGTATTTT. Protein: CSAQMSGQADTQYF.

This clonotype has a single count. V usage is TRBV29-1 and J usage is TRBJ2-3, with no clear D. V was shortened by 5 bases and J by 2 bases, with 5 bases between the two germline ends. The CDR3 totals 11 residues. CDR1 and CDR2 (germline): SQVTM, ANQGSEA. In DNA, the CDR3 is TGCAGCGTTTTTACCACAGATACGCAGTATTTT. Its translation is CSVFTTDTQYF.

The chain carries TRBV5-1 and TRBJ2-7; D is ambiguous. CDR1 and CDR2 (germline): SGHRS, YFSETQ. The V end lost 0 bases, the J end lost 2 bases, and 12 bases lay between the germline ends. CDR3 length: 15 residues. Here the CDR3 reads CASSLGYGPAYEQYF. In DNA, the CDR3 is TGCGCCAGCAGCTTGGGGTACGGACCAGCCTACGAGCAGTACTTC.